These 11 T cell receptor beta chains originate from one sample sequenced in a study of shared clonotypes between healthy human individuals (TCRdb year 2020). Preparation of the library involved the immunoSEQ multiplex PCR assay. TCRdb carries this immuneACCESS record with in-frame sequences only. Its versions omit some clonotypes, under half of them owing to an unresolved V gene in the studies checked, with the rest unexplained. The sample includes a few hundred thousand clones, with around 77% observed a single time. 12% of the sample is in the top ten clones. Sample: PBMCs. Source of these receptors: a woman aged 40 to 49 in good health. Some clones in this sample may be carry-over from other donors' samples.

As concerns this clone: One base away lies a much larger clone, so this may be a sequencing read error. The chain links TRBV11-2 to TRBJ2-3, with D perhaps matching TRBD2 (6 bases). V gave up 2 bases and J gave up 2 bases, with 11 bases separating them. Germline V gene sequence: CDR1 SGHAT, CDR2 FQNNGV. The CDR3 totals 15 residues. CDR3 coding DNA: TGTGCCAGCAGCTTAACCCGGAGGGCCACAGATACGCAGTATTTT. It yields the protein CASSLTRRATDTQYF.

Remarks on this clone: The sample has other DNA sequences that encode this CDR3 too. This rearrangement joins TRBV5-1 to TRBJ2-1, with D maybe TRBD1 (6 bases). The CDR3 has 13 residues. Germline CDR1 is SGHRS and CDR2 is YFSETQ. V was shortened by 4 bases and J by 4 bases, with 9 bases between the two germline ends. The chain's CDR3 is CASSLGTYNEQFF. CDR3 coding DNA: TGCGCCAGCAGCCTCGGGACATACAATGAGCAGTTCTTC.

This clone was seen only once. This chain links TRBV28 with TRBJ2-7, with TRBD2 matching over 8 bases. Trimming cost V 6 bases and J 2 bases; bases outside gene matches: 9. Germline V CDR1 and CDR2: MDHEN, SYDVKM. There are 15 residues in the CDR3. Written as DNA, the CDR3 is TGTGCCAGCAGCCGACTAGCGCTAAGACCCTACGAGCAGTACTTC. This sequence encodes CASSRLALRPYEQYF. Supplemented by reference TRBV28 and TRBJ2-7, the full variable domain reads DVKVTQSSRYLVKRTGEKVFLECVQDMDHENMFWYRQDPGLGLRLIYFSYDVKMKEKGDIPEGYSVSREKKERFSLILESASTNQTSMYLCASSRLALRPYEQYFGPGTRLTVT.

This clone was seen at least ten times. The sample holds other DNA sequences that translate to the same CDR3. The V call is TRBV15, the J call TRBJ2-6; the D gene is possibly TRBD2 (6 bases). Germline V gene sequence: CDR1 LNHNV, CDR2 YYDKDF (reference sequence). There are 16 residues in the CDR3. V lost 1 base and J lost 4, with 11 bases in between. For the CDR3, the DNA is TGTGCCACCAGCAGAGGCGGGGCGCGGGGGGCCAACGTCCTGACTTTC. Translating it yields CATSRGGARGANVLTF. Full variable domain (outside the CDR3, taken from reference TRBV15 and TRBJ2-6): DAMVIQNPRYQVTQFGKPVTLSCSQTLNHNVMYWYQQKSSQAPKLLFHYYDKDFNNEADTPDNFQSRRPNTSFCFLDIRSPGLGDTAMYLCATSRGGARGANVLTFGAGSRLTVL.

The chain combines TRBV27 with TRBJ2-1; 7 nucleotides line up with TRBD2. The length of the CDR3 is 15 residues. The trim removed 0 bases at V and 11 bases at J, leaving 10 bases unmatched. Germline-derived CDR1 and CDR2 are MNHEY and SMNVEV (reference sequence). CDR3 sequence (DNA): TGTGCCAGCAGTTTATCCGGACTAGTTAAGAATAAGCAGTTCTTC. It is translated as CASSLSGLVKNKQFF.

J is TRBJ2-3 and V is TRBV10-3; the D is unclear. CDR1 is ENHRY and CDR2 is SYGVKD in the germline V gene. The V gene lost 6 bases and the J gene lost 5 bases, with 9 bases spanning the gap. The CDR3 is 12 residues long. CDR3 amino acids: CAIRADRDTQYF. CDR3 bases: TGTGCCATCAGGGCGGACCGAGATACGCAGTATTTT.

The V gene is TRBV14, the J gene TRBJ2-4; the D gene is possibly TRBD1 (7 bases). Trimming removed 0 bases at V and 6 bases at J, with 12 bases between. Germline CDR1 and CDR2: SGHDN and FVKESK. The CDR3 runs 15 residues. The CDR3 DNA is TGTGCCAGCAGCCAAGATGGAGGGACAGTAAACATTCAGTACTTC. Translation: CASSQDGGTVNIQYF.

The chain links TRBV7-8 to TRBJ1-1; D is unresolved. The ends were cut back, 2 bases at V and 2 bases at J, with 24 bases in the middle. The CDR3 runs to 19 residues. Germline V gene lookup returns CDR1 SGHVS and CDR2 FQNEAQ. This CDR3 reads CASSLRQLRADKINTEAFF. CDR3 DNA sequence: TGTGCCAGCAGCTTAAGGCAGCTTAGGGCCGACAAGATTAACACTGAAGCTTTCTTT.

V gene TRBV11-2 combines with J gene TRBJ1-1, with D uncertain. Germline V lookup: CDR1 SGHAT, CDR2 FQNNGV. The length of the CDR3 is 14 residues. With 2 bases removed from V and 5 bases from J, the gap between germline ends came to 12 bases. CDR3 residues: CASSLSWDRTEAFF. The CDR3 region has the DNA TGTGCCAGCAGCTTAAGTTGGGATCGAACTGAAGCTTTCTTT. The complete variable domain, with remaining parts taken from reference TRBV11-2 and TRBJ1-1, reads EAGVAQSPRYKIIEKRQSVAFWCNPISGHATLYWYQQILGQGPKLLIQFQNNGVVDDSQLPKDRFSAERLKGVDSTLKIQPAKLEDSAVYLCASSLSWDRTEAFFGQGTRLTVV.

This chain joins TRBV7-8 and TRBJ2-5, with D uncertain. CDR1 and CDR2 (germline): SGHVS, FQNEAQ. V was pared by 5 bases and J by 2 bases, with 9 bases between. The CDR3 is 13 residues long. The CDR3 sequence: CASSIRLQETQYF. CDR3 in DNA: TGTGCCAGCAGCATTCGACTGCAAGAGACCCAGTACTTC.

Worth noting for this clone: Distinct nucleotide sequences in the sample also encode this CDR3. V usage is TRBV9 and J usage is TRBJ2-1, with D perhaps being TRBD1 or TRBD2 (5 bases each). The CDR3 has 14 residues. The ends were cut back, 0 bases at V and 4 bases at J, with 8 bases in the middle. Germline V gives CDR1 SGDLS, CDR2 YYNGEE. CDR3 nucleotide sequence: TGTGCCAGCAGCGTAGGAGGGGAGTACAATGAGCAGTTCTTC. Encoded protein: CASSVGGEYNEQFF.